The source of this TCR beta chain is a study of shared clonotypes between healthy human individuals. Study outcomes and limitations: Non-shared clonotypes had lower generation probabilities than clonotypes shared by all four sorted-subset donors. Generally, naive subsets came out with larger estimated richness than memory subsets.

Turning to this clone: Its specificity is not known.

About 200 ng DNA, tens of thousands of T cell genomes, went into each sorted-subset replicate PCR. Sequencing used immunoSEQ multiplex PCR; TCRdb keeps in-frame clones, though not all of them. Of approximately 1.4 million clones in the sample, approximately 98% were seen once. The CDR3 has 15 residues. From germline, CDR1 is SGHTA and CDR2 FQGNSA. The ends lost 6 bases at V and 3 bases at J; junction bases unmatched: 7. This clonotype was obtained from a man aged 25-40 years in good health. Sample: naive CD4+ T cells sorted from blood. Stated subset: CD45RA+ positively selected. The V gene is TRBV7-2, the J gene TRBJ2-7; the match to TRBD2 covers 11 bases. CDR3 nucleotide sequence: TGTGCCAGCAGAATACTAGCGGGAGCCGGCTACGAGCAGTACTTC. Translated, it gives CASRILAGAGYEQYF.